The rows below give T cell receptor beta chains drawn from one sample of a study of OX40 agonist ivuxolimab in advanced cancers. Here immunoSEQ multiplex PCR was the method, and the copy in TCRdb shows in-frame clones only, minus some. Counted here are 65,000 to 80,000 clones, around 86% occurring once; the ten biggest clones make up just over 0.75%. This specimen was CD4+ or CD8+ T cells sorted from blood, taken in a trial of the OX40 agonist ivuxolimab. The receptor source for this set is an adult with an advanced solid tumor such as melanoma, head and neck, liver or kidney cancer. CDR3s include the opening cysteine and the closing phenylalanine or tryptophan. A D gene is named only where the DNA matches it firmly. Not every row has a clone size; where given, it reads once, few, many or a size class.

v_gene	j_gene	d_gene	abundance	len	CDR3aa	CDR3nt
TRBV2	TRBJ2-7	TRBD2	.	14	CASRTSGNSYEQYF	TGTGCCAGCAGGACCAGCGGGAACTCCTACGAGCAGTACTTC
TRBV19	TRBJ2-5	TRBD2	.	16	CASSIGLGGGQETQYF	TGTGCCAGTAGTATAGGGCTGGGCGGGGGACAAGAGACCCAGTACTTC
TRBV4-3	TRBJ1-1	.	.	13	CASSSGPGSEAFF	TGCGCCAGCAGCTCCGGACCCGGCTCTGAAGCTTTCTTT
TRBV19	TRBJ2-1	.	.	12	CASRTGFNEQFF	TGTGCCAGTAGAACAGGGTTCAATGAGCAGTTCTTC
TRBV5-1	TRBJ1-3	.	.	14	CASARGRSRDTIYF	TGCGCCAGCGCCCGTGGACGTTCTAGGGACACCATATATTTT
TRBV19	TRBJ1-1	TRBD1	.	14	CASTPGQGSTEAFF	TGTGCCAGTACCCCGGGACAGGGGAGTACTGAAGCTTTCTTT
TRBV15	TRBJ2-1	TRBD1	.	15	CATSRSRQGSNEQFF	TGTGCCACCAGCAGATCCCGACAGGGAAGTAATGAGCAGTTCTTC
TRBV18	TRBJ1-1	TRBD1	.	13	CASSPPLQGGAFF	TGTGCCAGCTCACCACCTTTGCAGGGGGGAGCTTTCTTT
TRBV7-9	TRBJ2-7	.	.	14	CASSLGAPFYEQYF	TGTGCCAGCAGCTTAGGGGCGCCCTTTTACGAGCAGTACTTC
TRBV11-2	TRBJ1-2	TRBD1	.	17	CASSLGATGGSSWGYTF	TGTGCCAGCAGCTTAGGCGCCACAGGGGGCTCCTCTTGGGGCTACACCTTC
TRBV7-3	TRBJ1-1	.	.	15	CASSLSLTGGTEAFF	TGTGCCAGCAGCTTATCCCTTACCGGGGGCACTGAAGCTTTCTTT
TRBV18	TRBJ2-7	.	.	14	CASSPRTASYEQYF	TGTGCCAGCTCACCAAGGACAGCCTCCTACGAGCAGTACTTC
TRBV9	TRBJ1-6	.	.	16	CASSVGGTRGNSPLHF	TGTGCCAGCAGCGTAGGAGGCACTAGGGGTAATTCACCCCTCCACTTT
TRBV5-5	TRBJ2-7	.	.	14	CASSLVYTKYEQYF	TGTGCCAGCAGCTTGGTTTACACTAAATACGAGCAGTACTTC
TRBV19	TRBJ2-3	.	once	14	CASSIDRTIDTQYF	TGTGCCAGTAGTATAGACCGGACCATAGATACGCAGTATTTT
TRBV9	TRBJ2-5	TRBD2	.	16	CASSVAVGGDQETQYF	TGTGCCAGCAGCGTAGCAGTCGGGGGGGACCAAGAGACCCAGTACTTC
TRBV4-1	TRBJ2-6	.	.	15	CASSETGAGANVLTF	TGCGCCAGCAGCGAGACCGGGGCTGGGGCCAACGTCCTGACTTTC
TRBV5-1	TRBJ2-1	TRBD2	.	15	CASSPGRGDYNEQFF	TGCGCCAGCAGTCCCGGGAGGGGGGACTACAATGAGCAGTTCTTC
TRBV4-3	TRBJ1-2	.	.	16	CASSQEWGGERYGYTF	TGCGCCAGCAGCCAAGAATGGGGGGGGGAAAGGTATGGCTACACCTTC
TRBV4-2	TRBJ2-7	TRBD2	once	16	CASSQAWTSGSYEQYF	TGTGCCAGCAGCCAAGCCTGGACTAGCGGTTCCTACGAGCAGTACTTC
TRBV4-1	TRBJ1-5	TRBD1	.	19	CASSPAPGQRIHSNQPQHF	TGCGCCAGCAGCCCGGCACCGGGACAGCGAATTCACAGCAATCAGCCCCAGCATTTT
TRBV7-2	TRBJ1-1	.	.	14	CASSLFLGNTEAFF	TGTGCCAGCAGCTTATTTCTTGGGAACACTGAAGCTTTCTTT
TRBV14	TRBJ2-7	TRBD2	.	18	CASSQTSGRKTSSYEQYF	TGTGCCAGCAGCCAAACTAGCGGGAGGAAAACTAGCTCCTACGAGCAGTACTTC
TRBV11-2	TRBJ2-7	.	.	10	CASSRDEQYF	TGTGCCAGCAGCCGCGACGAGCAGTACTTC
TRBV6-6	TRBJ1-5	.	.	16	CASSYPPGAGGQPQHF	TGTGCCAGCAGTTACCCCCCTGGCGCGGGAGGCCAGCCCCAGCATTTT
TRBV11-2	TRBJ2-2	.	.	13	CASSSPNTGELFF	TGTGCCAGCAGCTCCCCGAACACCGGGGAGCTGTTTTTT
TRBV7-9	TRBJ1-2	.	.	14	CASRRTGIADGYTF	TGTGCCAGCAGACGAACAGGGATCGCAGATGGCTACACCTTC
TRBV6-1	TRBJ1-1	TRBD1	.	13	CATLGRTGAEAFF	TGTGCCACCCTCGGGCGGACAGGAGCTGAAGCTTTCTTT
TRBV30	TRBJ2-7	.	few	13	CAWSVGGPYEQYF	TGTGCCTGGAGTGTAGGGGGTCCCTACGAGCAGTACTTC
TRBV11-2	TRBJ1-4	.	.	12	CASSFGFEKLFF	TGTGCCAGCAGCTTTGGGTTTGAAAAACTGTTTTTT
TRBV6-6	TRBJ2-5	.	.	14	CASSYSWQQETQYF	TGTGCCAGCAGTTACTCGTGGCAGCAAGAGACCCAGTACTTC
TRBV5-1	TRBJ2-5	.	.	13	CASSQGGEETQYF	TGCGCCAGCAGCCAGGGGGGGGAAGAGACCCAGTACTTC